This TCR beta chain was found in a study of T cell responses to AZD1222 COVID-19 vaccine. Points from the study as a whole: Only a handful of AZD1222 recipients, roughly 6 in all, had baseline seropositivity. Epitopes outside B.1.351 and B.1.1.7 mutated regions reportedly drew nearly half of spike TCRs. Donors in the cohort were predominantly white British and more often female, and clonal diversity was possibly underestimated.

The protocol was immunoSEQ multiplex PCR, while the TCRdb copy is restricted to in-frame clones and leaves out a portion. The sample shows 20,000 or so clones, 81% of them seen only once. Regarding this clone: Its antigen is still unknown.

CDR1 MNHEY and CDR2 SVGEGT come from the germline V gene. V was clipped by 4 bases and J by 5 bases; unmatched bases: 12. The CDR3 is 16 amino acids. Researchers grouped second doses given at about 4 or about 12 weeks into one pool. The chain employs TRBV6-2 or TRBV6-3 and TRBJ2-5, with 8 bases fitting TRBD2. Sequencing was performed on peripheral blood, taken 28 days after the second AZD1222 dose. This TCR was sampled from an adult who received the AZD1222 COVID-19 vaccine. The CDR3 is CASSSRSSGGRETQYF. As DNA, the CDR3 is TGTGCCAGCAGTTCCCGTAGCTCGGGGGGGCGGGAGACCCAGTACTTC.